These 15 T cell receptor beta chains came from one sample sequenced in a study of T cells after yellow fever vaccination. In TCRdb, the 5' RACE reads were re-called with MiXCR into one record per CDR3 protein. The sample yields around 360,000 distinct CDR3 sequences, roughly 11% seen once. The material was PBMCs, obtained on the day of the first yellow fever vaccination. These TCRs come from a man between 18 and 29 years old who received the YFV17D yellow fever vaccine.

The rearrangement links TRBV5-6 to TRBJ1-2, with 7 bases that match TRBD1. CDR1 and CDR2 from the germline V gene are SGHDT and YYEEEE. The CDR3 runs 16 residues. With 3 bases clipped from V and 8 bases from J, the junction kept 16 bases outside the gene matches. The CDR3 DNA sequence: TGTGCCAGCAGCTCGGTATGGCCGGAGGGGGCAGGCGGCTACACCTTC. It encodes CASSSVWPEGAGGYTF.

This clonotype was seen repeatedly, ten times or more. The chain joins TRBV24-1 to TRBJ2-3; D unresolved. V gave up 5 bases and J gave up 6 bases, with 11 bases separating them. This CDR3 is built from 13 residues. Germline loops: CDR1 KGHDR, CDR2 SFDVKD. CDR3 amino acids: CATSGWADDTQYF. CDR3 sequence (DNA): TGTGCCACCAGTGGCTGGGCAGACGATACGCAGTATTTT.

This clonotype was seen a handful of times. This sequence joins TRBV4-1 and TRBJ2-2; D uncertain. The germline gives CDR1 MGHRA, CDR2 YSYEKL. With 0 bases removed from V and 9 bases from J, the gap between germline ends came to 8 bases. The CDR3 runs to 13 residues. CDR3 sequence (DNA): TGCGCCAGCAGCCAAGATAACCCTTGGGAGCTGTTTTTT. It encodes CASSQDNPWELFF.

The chain recombines TRBV11-2 with TRBJ2-3, with D perhaps TRBD1 (5 bases). Germline V lookup: CDR1 SGHAT, CDR2 FQNNGV. The CDR3 totals 16 residues. V shed 8 bases and J shed 2 bases, with 20 bases lying between them. The CDR3, as DNA: TGTGCCAGCGGCAGGCCAGGGCGCTTTGACACAGATACGCAGTATTTT. Protein: CASGRPGRFDTDTQYF.

This clonotype showed up just a few times. This chain uses TRBV7-9 with TRBJ1-2, with 7 bases matching TRBD1. From germline, CDR1 is SEHNR and CDR2 FQNEAQ (reference sequence). V was pared by 5 bases and J by 4 bases, with 10 bases of the junction left unmatched. The CDR3 has 15 residues. CDR3 DNA: TGTGCCAGCAGCCCGGGGACAGCCCCTAGCTATGGCTACACCTTC. This gives the protein CASSPGTAPSYGYTF.

The chain's CDR3 is CASSQLRGDYNEQFF. The DNA for the CDR3 is TGTGCCAGCAGCCAATTGCGGGGGGACTACAATGAGCAGTTCTTC. The chain uses TRBV4-2 and TRBJ2-1; 8 bases are a match to TRBD2. The CDR3 spans 15 residues. V shed 2 bases, J shed 3 bases, and the junction held 3 bases outside the gene matches. The germline CDR1 and CDR2 sequences are LGHNA and YNFKEQ.

This clonotype appeared a few times. The rearrangement links TRBV5-1 to TRBJ2-5; 7 positions agree with TRBD1. The CDR3 runs 15 residues. V gave up 3 bases and J gave up 0 bases; unmatched junction bases: 5. Germline CDR1 SGHRS, CDR2 YFSETQ. The CDR3 region is CASSSGQYYQETQYF. As DNA, the CDR3 is TGCGCCAGCAGCTCGGGACAGTACTACCAAGAGACCCAGTACTTC.

V and J are TRBV4-2 and TRBJ1-6; D not resolved. CDR1 LGHNA and CDR2 YNFKEQ come from the germline V gene. Trimming removed 1 base at V and 9 bases at J, with 7 bases between. CDR3 length equals 13 residues. This CDR3 is CASSQGEGSPLHF. DNA of the CDR3: TGTGCCAGCAGCCAAGGTGAGGGTTCACCCCTCCACTTT.

The V call is TRBV20-1, the J call TRBJ2-5; D is ambiguous. The CDR3 runs 13 residues. The germline CDR1 and CDR2 sequences are DFQATT and SNEGSKA (reference sequence). Trimming took 5 bases from V and 0 from J, leaving 10 bases between them. This CDR3 reads CSAYHQYQETQYF. CDR3 DNA sequence: TGCAGTGCTTACCATCAGTACCAAGAGACCCAGTACTTC.

V gene TRBV4-3 combines with J gene TRBJ1-4; a possible D gene is TRBD1 (5 bases). The germline CDR1 and CDR2 sequences are LGHNA and YSLEER. CDR3 size: 12 residues. Trimming shortened V by 1 base and J by 13 bases, and 10 bases separated the two germline ends. DNA of the CDR3: TGCGCCAGCAGCCAAGGAGCCGGGGGACTGTTTTTT. Its protein is CASSQGAGGLFF.

V is TRBV6-5 and J is TRBJ1-3; D gene uncertain. The CDR3 extends over 15 amino acids. V was cut by 0 bases and J by 1 base, with 7 bases left in between. Germline V CDR1 and CDR2: MNHEY, SVGAGI. This CDR3 reads CASSYSPRSGNTIYF. CDR3 bases: TGTGCCAGCAGTTACTCCCCGAGGTCTGGAAACACCATATATTTT.

The rearrangement joins TRBV7-3 to TRBJ2-2; TRBD2 matches 9 bases. The V segment lost 4 bases and the J segment 4 bases; nucleotides outside the gene matches: 7. The CDR3 consists of 16 residues. The germline gives CDR1 SGHTA, CDR2 FQGTGA. CDR3 sequence (DNA): TGTGCCAGCAGCTCTGCCTGGCGGGGGGGCACCGGGGAGCTGTTTTTT. Translated, it gives CASSSAWRGGTGELFF.

This clonotype was seen repeatedly, ten times or more. This chain joins TRBV12-3 or TRBV12-4 and TRBJ2-1, with 9 bases fitting TRBD2. The V gene end was trimmed by 6 bases and the J gene end by 7 bases; junction bases not matched to a gene: 10. This CDR3 region has 15 residues. CDR3 sequence: CASSPGSSGGNEQFF. Here the CDR3 DNA reads TGTGCCAGCAGCCCGGGTAGTAGCGGGGGTAATGAGCAGTTCTTC.

This clonotype has just a few counts. V gene TRBV7-8 combines with J gene TRBJ1-2, with 7 bases lining up with TRBD1. J gave up 3 bases and V 4 bases, and 17 bases lay outside the gene matches. This CDR3 has 18 residues. Germline V CDR1 and CDR2: SGHVS, FQNEAQ. This chain's CDR3 is CASSSYRGREVRDYGYTF. CDR3 bases: TGTGCCAGCAGCTCTTACAGGGGTCGGGAAGTCCGGGACTATGGCTACACCTTC.

The chain is built from TRBV6-1 and TRBJ2-7; D is tentatively TRBD1 or TRBD2 (6 bases each). CDR3 length equals 16 residues. Trimming took 8 bases from V and 2 from J, leaving 22 bases between them. Germline V gives CDR1 MNHNS, CDR2 SASEGT. CDR3 loop: CASSRYGGQIAYEQYV. CDR3 DNA: TGTGCCAGCTCCAGGTACGGGGGACAAATCGCCTACGAGCAGTACGTC.